Each of the 24 T cell receptor beta chains below was sequenced from the same sample in a study of neurological immune-mediated disorders. In TCRdb, the 5' RACE reads were re-called with MiXCR into one record per CDR3 protein. The repertoire holds about 55,000 distinct CDR3 sequences, with around 3.6% as singletons. Sequences were obtained from PBMCs. The receptors stem from a man aged 25-45 years with multiple sclerosis.

This clonotype was seen a handful of times. A much more abundant neighbour one base away suggests this may be a read error. The rearrangement links TRBV28 to TRBJ1-1; D not resolved. V dropped 4 bases and J dropped 4 bases, with 16 bases sitting between them. There are 15 residues in the CDR3. The germline CDR1 and CDR2 sequences are MDHEN and SYDVKM. CDR3 in DNA: TGTGCCAGCAGTTCCCCGGGTACCGTGGGCACTGAAGCTTTCTTT. This encodes CASSSPGTVGTEAFF.

This clonotype has at least ten counts. This chain uses TRBV5-1 with TRBJ2-1; TRBD1 is a possible D gene (6 bases). V lost 4 bases to trimming and J lost 0 bases, with 11 bases between them. CDR3 length: 15 amino acids. The germline V gene has CDR1 SGHRS and CDR2 YFSETQ. The DNA of the CDR3 is TGCGCCAGCAGCGGCGACAGGAGCTCCTACAATGAGCAGTTCTTC. Protein sequence: CASSGDRSSYNEQFF. The full variable domain, in which reference TRBV5-1 and TRBJ2-1 provide the parts outside the CDR3, is KAGVTQTPRYLIKTRGQQVTLSCSPISGHRSVSWYQQTPGQGLQFLFEYFSETQRNKGNFPGRFSGRQFSNSRSEMNVSTLELGDSALYLCASSGDRSSYNEQFFGPGTRLTVL.

V and J are TRBV11-1 and TRBJ2-3, with D unresolved. CDR3 length equals 15 residues. Germline V gene data show CDR1 as SGHAT and CDR2 as FQDESV (reference sequence). The V end lost 1 base, the J end lost 2 bases, and 10 bases lay between the germline ends. The CDR3 here is CASSLGTSPTDTQYF. The DNA for the CDR3 is TGTGCCAGCAGCTTAGGGACCTCACCCACAGATACGCAGTATTTT.

This clonotype was seen many times. The gene calls are TRBV30 and TRBJ2-3; 10 bases match TRBD2. Germline lookup yields CDR1 GTSNPN and CDR2 SVGIG (reference sequence). This CDR3 is built from 16 residues. The ends lost 4 bases at V and 1 base at J; junction bases unmatched: 8. The CDR3 DNA follows: TGTGCCTGGACCGCTAGCGGGGGCCGGCGCACAGATACGCAGTATTTT. It is translated as CAWTASGGRRTDTQYF.

CDR3 in DNA: TGTGCCAGCTCACCATACTCAGATCAGCCCCAGCATTTT. It yields the protein CASSPYSDQPQHF. The chain carries TRBV18 and TRBJ1-5, with unresolved D. The CDR3 consists of 13 residues. V lost 2 bases, J lost 5 bases, and 7 bases lay in between. Germline V gene lookup returns CDR1 KGHSH and CDR2 LQKENI.

This clonotype has ten or more counts. The V and J genes are TRBV28 and TRBJ1-2; D gene unclear. This CDR3 is built from 16 residues. Germline V CDR1 and CDR2: MDHEN, SYDVKM. V was trimmed by 2 bases and J by 3 bases, leaving 16 bases between them. Here the CDR3 reads CASSLRVAGYYYGYTF. DNA of the CDR3: TGTGCCAGCAGTTTAAGGGTTGCAGGCTACTACTATGGCTACACCTTC.

This clonotype was seen at least ten times. In DNA, the CDR3 is TGTGCCAGCAGTTCCGGACTAGCCTCCTACGAGCAGTACTTC. The encoded protein is CASSSGLASYEQYF. The rearrangement uses TRBV27 and TRBJ2-7, with TRBD2 matching 8 bases. Germline V lookup: CDR1 MNHEY, CDR2 SMNVEV (reference sequence). This CDR3 has 14 residues. The ends lost 4 bases at V and 0 bases at J; junction bases unmatched: 2.

This clonotype was counted many times. The chain uses TRBV28 and TRBJ2-2; TRBD1 aligns across 10 bases. Per germline, CDR1 MDHEN and CDR2 SYDVKM. V was pared by 4 bases and J by 2 bases, with 4 bases of the junction left unmatched. The CDR3 length is 16 residues. The CDR3 loop reads CASSWGTGVNTGELFF. For the CDR3, the DNA is TGTGCCAGCAGTTGGGGGACAGGGGTCAACACCGGGGAGCTGTTTTTT.

This clonotype has at least ten counts. The V gene is TRBV6-5, the J gene TRBJ1-5; TRBD1 is a possible D gene (6 bases). CDR3 length: 14 amino acids. Germline values: CDR1 MNHEY, CDR2 SVGAGI. V lost 6 bases and J lost 3, with 12 bases in between. CDR3 sequence reads: CASRLQGNNQPQHF. In DNA form, the CDR3 reads TGTGCCAGCAGGCTACAGGGCAACAATCAGCCCCAGCATTTT.

This clonotype was recorded many times. The rearrangement links TRBV20-1 to TRBJ2-5; perhaps TRBD2 as D (6 bases). Trimming took 3 bases from V and 0 from J, leaving 11 bases between them. Germline V gene sequence: CDR1 DFQATT, CDR2 SNEGSKA (reference sequence). This CDR3 has 14 amino acids. CDR3: CSARTWDYQETQYF. CDR3 coding DNA: TGCAGTGCTAGGACCTGGGACTACCAAGAGACCCAGTACTTC.

This clonotype occurred many times. The chain uses TRBV7-6 and TRBJ2-5; 15 nucleotides match TRBD2. V was pared by 3 bases and J by 5 bases, with 7 bases of the junction left unmatched. CDR1 SGHVS and CDR2 FNYEAQ come from the germline V gene. The CDR3 has 17 residues. This chain's CDR3 is CASSFGTSGGFLETQYF. In DNA, the CDR3 is TGTGCCAGCAGCTTCGGGACTAGCGGGGGGTTCCTTGAGACCCAGTACTTC.

This clonotype was observed many times. The rearrangement joins TRBV14 to TRBJ1-2; no firm D call. V shed 4 bases and J shed 3 bases, with 9 bases lying between them. CDR1 is SGHDN and CDR2 is FVKESK in the germline V gene. The CDR3 loop spans 13 amino acids. The chain's CDR3 is CASSPSMDYGYTF. CDR3 sequence (DNA): TGTGCCAGCAGCCCCAGTATGGACTATGGCTACACCTTC.

This clonotype was recorded many times. This chain uses TRBV5-6 with TRBJ2-2; TRBD2 agrees at 7 bases. V shed 2 bases, J shed 3 bases, and the junction held 4 bases outside the gene matches. This CDR3 region has 15 residues. In germline, CDR1 is SGHDT, CDR2 YYEEEE. The CDR3 DNA sequence: TGTGCCAGCAGCTTCGCGGGAGTCCACACCGGGGAGCTGTTTTTT. The encoded protein is CASSFAGVHTGELFF.

This clonotype was picked up many times. V gene TRBV5-1 combines with J gene TRBJ1-2; no firm D call. The germline V and J ends were trimmed by 5 bases and 4 bases, with 15 bases remaining between them. The CDR3 loop spans 14 amino acids. The germline V gene encodes CDR1 SGHRS and CDR2 YFSETQ. The DNA of the CDR3 is TGCGCCAGCAGTGATTCGGGAGGTCTCTATGGCTACACCTTC. Translation: CASSDSGGLYGYTF.

In this sample, this clonotype turned up many times. The chain recombines TRBV29-1 with TRBJ2-3; 14 nucleotides line up with TRBD2. With 5 bases clipped from V and 4 bases from J, the junction kept 2 bases outside the gene matches. This CDR3 is 14 amino acids long. CDR1 is SQVTM, CDR2 ANQGSEA, per germline. The CDR3 region is CSVSGLAGADTQYF. The CDR3 region has the DNA TGCAGCGTTTCGGGACTAGCGGGAGCAGATACGCAGTATTTT.

The rearrangement joins TRBV6-1 to TRBJ2-7, with a weak D call TRBD2 (6 bases). The CDR3 loop spans 14 amino acids. The V end was cut by 10 bases, the J end by 2 bases, with 18 bases between. Germline V lookup: CDR1 MNHNS, CDR2 SASEGT. DNA of the CDR3: TGTGCCACGACGCCCGGGACGGGGGCCTACGAGCAGTACTTC. Translation gives CATTPGTGAYEQYF.

This clonotype was seen repeatedly, ten times or more. The chain is built from TRBV10-2 and TRBJ1-6; the D gene is possibly TRBD1 (5 bases). V was pared by 0 bases and J by 9 bases, with 9 bases between. There are 14 residues in the CDR3. CDR1 and CDR2 from the germline V gene are WSHSY and SAAADI. CDR3 in DNA: TGCGCCAGCAGTGAGTCTGCTGGGGGTTCACCCCTCCACTTT. This encodes CASSESAGGSPLHF.

This clonotype came up many times. This chain joins TRBV19 and TRBJ2-1; D unresolved. Germline CDR1 reads LNHDA; CDR2 reads SQIVND (reference sequence). V was pared by 7 bases and J by 5 bases, with 12 bases between. CDR3 length equals 13 residues. This chain's CDR3 is CASTRPGDNEQFF. DNA of the CDR3: TGTGCCAGTACCCGGCCCGGTGACAATGAGCAGTTCTTC. The entire variable domain, with the rest obtained from reference TRBV19 and TRBJ2-1, is as follows: DGGITQSPKYLFRKEGQNVTLSCEQNLNHDAMYWYRQDPGQGLRLIYYSQIVNDFQKGDIAEGYSVSREKKESFPLTVTSAQKNPTAFYLCASTRPGDNEQFFGPGTRLTVL.

Many counts were recorded for this clonotype. In nucleotides, the CDR3 is TGCAGTGCCGAGGGGGGGGGTGCCGGCTATGGCTACACCTTC. It translates to CSAEGGGAGYGYTF. The chain has TRBV20-1 and TRBJ1-2; possible D gene TRBD1, 6 bases. CDR1 and CDR2 from the germline V gene are DFQATT and SNEGSKA (reference sequence). Deletions cut 6 bases from V and 4 bases from J, with 18 bases between. The CDR3 has 14 amino acids.

The genes are TRBV11-2 and TRBJ2-5, with TRBD2 as a possible D gene (6 bases). Trimming pared 2 bases from V and 5 bases from J, leaving 12 bases between. The CDR3 runs 14 residues. Germline loops: CDR1 SGHAT, CDR2 FQNNGV. The CDR3 is CASSLLVGRETQYF. As DNA, the CDR3 is TGTGCCAGCAGCTTATTAGTGGGGAGGGAGACCCAGTACTTC.

This clonotype was observed at least ten times. This chain connects TRBV5-1 to TRBJ1-2; a possible D gene is TRBD1 (5 bases). Germline CDR1 and CDR2: SGHRS and YFSETQ. This CDR3 region has 13 residues. V was shortened by 1 base and J by 8 bases, with 12 bases between the two germline ends. The CDR3 region is CASSLTGPEGYTF. The CDR3 DNA follows: TGCGCCAGCAGCTTGACAGGCCCGGAAGGCTACACCTTC.

This clonotype was recorded a few times. This CDR3 fails to terminate in the conserved phenylalanine or tryptophan, so it likely reflects a read error. This chain joins TRBV20-1 and TRBJ2-5; D gene ambiguous. Germline lookup yields CDR1 DFQATT and CDR2 SNEGSKA (reference sequence). CDR3 length: 12 amino acids. Trimming removed 1 base at V and 4 bases at J, with 7 bases between. CDR3 residues: CSARVGRETQYN. DNA for the CDR3: TGCAGTGCTAGAGTTGGGCGAGAGACCCAGTACAAC.

There are many counts of this clonotype. This rearrangement joins TRBV12-3 or TRBV12-4 to TRBJ2-1, with D perhaps matching TRBD1 or TRBD2 (5 bases each). This CDR3 region has 11 residues. V was shortened by 6 bases and J by 10 bases, with 10 bases between the two germline ends. CDR3 sequence reads: CASRGEGEQFF. The CDR3 nucleotides are TGTGCCAGCAGAGGCGAGGGGGAGCAGTTCTTC.

This clonotype was found many times. The gene calls are TRBV7-2 and TRBJ1-1; tentatively, D is TRBD1 (5 bases). The CDR3 is 13 residues long. From germline, CDR1 is SGHTA and CDR2 FQGNSA. Trimming removed 5 bases at V and 4 bases at J, with 11 bases between. In DNA form, the CDR3 reads TGTGCCAGCAGCATGGGACGTCTCACTGAAGCTTTCTTT. Translation: CASSMGRLTEAFF. Looking up the rest from reference TRBV7-2 and TRBJ1-1 gives the full variable domain: GAGVSQSPSNKVTEKGKDVELRCDPISGHTALYWYRQSLGQGLEFLIYFQGNSAPDKSGLPSDRFSAERTGGSVSTLTIQRTQQEDSAVYLCASSMGRLTEAFFGQGTRLTVV.